This passage covers 11 T cell receptor beta chains from one sample sequenced in a study of T cells in narcolepsy. Sequenced by immunoSEQ multiplex PCR; TCRdb stores in-frame clones only, minus some. Of around 16,000 clones listed, around 86% are singletons. The sequenced sample consisted of memory (CD45RA-) CD4+ T cells from blood. Source of these receptors: a human donor in good health.

This clone has more than one count but fewer than ten. The chain recombines TRBV5-6 with TRBJ1-6; TRBD1 might be the D (5 bases). Germline V lookup: CDR1 SGHDT, CDR2 YYEEEE. The CDR3 spans 14 residues. The V gene lost 2 bases and the J gene lost 7 bases, with 10 bases spanning the gap. For the CDR3, the DNA is TGTGCCAGCAGCTTAAGGGGACCAAATTCACCCCTCCACTTT. Translated: CASSLRGPNSPLHF.

The chain carries TRBV7-9 and TRBJ1-3; a possible D gene is TRBD1 (5 bases). CDR1 is SEHNR, CDR2 FQNEAQ, per germline (reference sequence). Trimming removed 6 bases from V and 2 bases from J, with 17 bases in between. The CDR3 sequence is 16 residues long. The CDR3 is CASRPIGTTTGNTIYF. The CDR3 region has the DNA TGTGCCAGCAGGCCTATCGGGACTACTACTGGAAACACCATATATTTT.

The chain uses TRBV19 and TRBJ1-2; the D is unclear. The V end lost 4 bases, the J end lost 4 bases, and 16 bases lay between the germline ends. The CDR3 totals 15 residues. Germline CDR1 LNHDA, CDR2 SQIVND (reference sequence). The CDR3 spells CASSTPQKTRYGYTF. CDR3 nucleotide sequence: TGTGCCAGTAGTACACCACAGAAAACACGCTATGGCTACACCTTC.

The rearrangement joins TRBV6-1 to TRBJ1-1; the D is unclear. Trimming removed 8 bases from V and 5 bases from J, with 12 bases in between. The CDR3 totals 12 residues. Germline V gene lookup returns CDR1 MNHNS and CDR2 SASEGT. The chain's CDR3 is CASRGGRTEAFF. CDR3 sequence (DNA): TGTGCCAGCCGGGGTGGGCGTACTGAAGCTTTCTTT.

The table lists this clone with a count of one. This chain joins TRBV6-1 and TRBJ1-5, with D perhaps matching TRBD1 (5 bases). The CDR3 loop spans 13 amino acids. V was pared by 4 bases and J by 4 bases, with 8 bases between. CDR1 and CDR2 from the germline V gene are MNHNS and SASEGT. The CDR3 is CASSGTQNQPQHF. In nucleotides, the CDR3 is TGTGCCAGCAGTGGGACACAGAATCAGCCCCAGCATTTT.

The CDR3 loop reads CASSAKKLAGANTGELFF. The CDR3 DNA reads as TGTGCCAGCAGCGCAAAAAAACTAGCGGGGGCGAACACCGGGGAGCTGTTTTTT. The chain uses TRBV5-6 and TRBJ2-2; 11 bases agree with TRBD2. V trimming: 4 bases; J trimming: 0 bases; junction bases outside the gene matches: 8. This CDR3 has 18 residues. Germline CDR1 reads SGHDT; CDR2 reads YYEEEE.

In this sample, this clone turned up a few times. The chain couples TRBV7-8 to TRBJ2-3; D unclear. The CDR3 has 13 residues. Per the germline V gene, CDR1 is SGHVS and CDR2 is FQNEAQ. Trimming cost V 3 bases and J 4 bases, with 8 bases left between them. The CDR3 region has the DNA TGTGCCAGCAGCTTCCCCTCATCAGATACGCAGTATTTT. This encodes CASSFPSSDTQYF.

There are a few counts of this clone. CDR3 nucleotide sequence: TGTGCCAGCAGCGGGCAGCCCACAGATACGCAGTATTTT. This translates into CASSGQPTDTQYF. V is TRBV5-6 and J is TRBJ2-3; D unresolved. This CDR3 has 13 amino acids. V was shortened by 4 bases and J by 2 bases, with 8 bases between the two germline ends. Germline CDR1 and CDR2: SGHDT and YYEEEE.

This chain links TRBV7-2 with TRBJ2-5; tentative D call: TRBD2 (6 bases). Judging by the DNA end, TRBJ2-7 fits better; the J call may be wrong. The CDR3 has 14 amino acids. CDR1 and CDR2 (germline): SGHTA, FQGNSA. CDR3 nucleotides: TGTGCCAGCAGCGCGGGGAGAAGGGACTACGAGCAGTACTTC. Translation gives CASSAGRRDYEQYF.

V and J are TRBV7-2 and TRBJ2-7; 8 nucleotides agree with TRBD2. Germline-derived CDR1 and CDR2 are SGHTA and FQGNSA. CDR3 size: 14 residues. V shed 5 bases and J 5 bases; nucleotides not matched to a gene: 8. The DNA for the CDR3 is TGTGCCAGCAGCGGGTTAGCGGGGCCCAACGAGCAGTACTTC. Protein sequence: CASSGLAGPNEQYF.

The rearrangement joins TRBV6-1 to TRBJ2-4; 7 nucleotides align to TRBD1. This CDR3 spans 13 amino acids. Germline-derived CDR1 and CDR2 are MNHNS and SASEGT. The ends lost 5 bases at V and 7 bases at J; junction bases unmatched: 5. CDR3 region: CASSQTGPNIQYF. The CDR3 DNA follows: TGTGCCAGCAGTCAGACAGGGCCTAACATTCAGTACTTC.